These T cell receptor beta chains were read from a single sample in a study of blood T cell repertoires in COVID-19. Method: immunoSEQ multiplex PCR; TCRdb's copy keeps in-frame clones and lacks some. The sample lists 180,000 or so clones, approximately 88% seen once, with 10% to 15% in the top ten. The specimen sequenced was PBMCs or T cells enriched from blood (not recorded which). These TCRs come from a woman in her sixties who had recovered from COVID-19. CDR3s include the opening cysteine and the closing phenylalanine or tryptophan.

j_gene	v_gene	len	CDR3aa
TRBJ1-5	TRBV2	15	CASSGRTGNNQPQHF
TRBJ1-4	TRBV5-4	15	CASSLGTGGLEKLFF
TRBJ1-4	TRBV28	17	CASSLSSFRGAEEKLFF
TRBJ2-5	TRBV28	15	CASSPFRDTQETQYF
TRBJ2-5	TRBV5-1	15	CASSRLAGGQETQYF
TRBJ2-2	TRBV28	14	CASSLAGGTGELFF
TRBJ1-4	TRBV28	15	CASSTTTGGVEKLFF
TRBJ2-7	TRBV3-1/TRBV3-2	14	CASSRTQSSYEQYF
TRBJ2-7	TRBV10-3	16	CAISEFGEGQGDEQYF
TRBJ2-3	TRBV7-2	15	CASSFGGRAGNTQYF
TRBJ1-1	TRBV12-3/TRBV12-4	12	CASSLYRGEAFF
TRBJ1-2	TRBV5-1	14	CASSLGQADRGYTF
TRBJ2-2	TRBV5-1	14	CASSVNLNTGELFF
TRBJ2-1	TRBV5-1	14	CASSLPGVYNEQFF